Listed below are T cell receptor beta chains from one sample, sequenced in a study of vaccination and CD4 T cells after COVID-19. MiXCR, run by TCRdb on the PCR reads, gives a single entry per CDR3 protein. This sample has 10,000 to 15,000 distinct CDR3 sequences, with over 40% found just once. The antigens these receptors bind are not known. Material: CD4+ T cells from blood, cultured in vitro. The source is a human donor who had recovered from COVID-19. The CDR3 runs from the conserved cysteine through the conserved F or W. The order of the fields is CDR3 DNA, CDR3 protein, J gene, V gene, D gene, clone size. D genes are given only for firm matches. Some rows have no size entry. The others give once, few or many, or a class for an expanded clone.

cdr3_nt: TGTGCCAGTACAGATTTTCGCAATCAGCCCCAGCATTTT; cdr3_aa: CASTDFRNQPQHF; j_call: TRBJ1-5; v_call: TRBV19; d_call: .; clone_size: .
cdr3_nt: TGTGCCAGCAGCGGCCGTCAGGTTAGGGGAGTCGGCTACACCTTC; cdr3_aa: CASSGRQVRGVGYTF; j_call: TRBJ1-2; v_call: TRBV5-6; d_call: .; clone_size: few
cdr3_nt: TGCGCCAGCAGCTTTGGGGAATGGGAGACCCAGTACTTC; cdr3_aa: CASSFGEWETQYF; j_call: TRBJ2-5; v_call: TRBV5-1; d_call: .; clone_size: .
cdr3_nt: TGTGCCAGCCGGTCTAGCGGGGGGGCCTTAGAGACCCAGTACTTC; cdr3_aa: CASRSSGGALETQYF; j_call: TRBJ2-5; v_call: TRBV25-1; d_call: TRBD2; clone_size: few
cdr3_nt: TGTGCCAGTAGTATCCAACAGGGCACTGAAGCTTTCTTT; cdr3_aa: CASSIQQGTEAFF; j_call: TRBJ1-1; v_call: TRBV19; d_call: .; clone_size: .
cdr3_nt: TGTGCCAGCAGCGGGGGACGGAATAATTCACCCCTCCACTTT; cdr3_aa: CASSGGRNNSPLHF; j_call: TRBJ1-6; v_call: TRBV2; d_call: .; clone_size: .
cdr3_nt: TGCAGTGCTAGCCTAACCCACGCCCCGAGATTGGGCTACACCTTC; cdr3_aa: CSASLTHAPRLGYTF; j_call: TRBJ1-2; v_call: TRBV20-1; d_call: .; clone_size: .
cdr3_nt: TGTGCCAGCGTTGGACTGTGGAGCTATGGCTACACCTTC; cdr3_aa: CASVGLWSYGYTF; j_call: TRBJ1-2; v_call: TRBV7-9; d_call: .; clone_size: few
cdr3_nt: TGTGCCAGCAGTTTAGAATGGGAAGGCACAGATACGCAGTATTTT; cdr3_aa: CASSLEWEGTDTQYF; j_call: TRBJ2-3; v_call: TRBV12-3/TRBV12-4; d_call: .; clone_size: few
cdr3_nt: TGTGCCAAAATGACCCAGGGAGGCTACACCTTC; cdr3_aa: CAKMTQGGYTF; j_call: TRBJ1-2; v_call: TRBV30; d_call: .; clone_size: .
cdr3_nt: TGTGCCAGCAGGATTGACAGGGTAAATAATTCACCCCTCCACTTT; cdr3_aa: CASRIDRVNNSPLHF; j_call: TRBJ1-6; v_call: TRBV6-1; d_call: TRBD1; clone_size: .
cdr3_nt: TGTGCCAGCAGTCCAGCCACTACTACCAACTATGGCTACACCTTC; cdr3_aa: CASSPATTTNYGYTF; j_call: TRBJ1-2; v_call: TRBV6-2/TRBV6-3; d_call: .; clone_size: once
cdr3_nt: TGCAGTGCTAGAGCAGAGAAATCTAGCACAGATACGCAGTATTTT; cdr3_aa: CSARAEKSSTDTQYF; j_call: TRBJ2-3; v_call: TRBV20-1; d_call: .; clone_size: large
cdr3_nt: TGTGCCAGCAGCTCCGGGACCCCTGAAGAGACCCAGTACTTC; cdr3_aa: CASSSGTPEETQYF; j_call: TRBJ2-5; v_call: TRBV5-4; d_call: .; clone_size: few